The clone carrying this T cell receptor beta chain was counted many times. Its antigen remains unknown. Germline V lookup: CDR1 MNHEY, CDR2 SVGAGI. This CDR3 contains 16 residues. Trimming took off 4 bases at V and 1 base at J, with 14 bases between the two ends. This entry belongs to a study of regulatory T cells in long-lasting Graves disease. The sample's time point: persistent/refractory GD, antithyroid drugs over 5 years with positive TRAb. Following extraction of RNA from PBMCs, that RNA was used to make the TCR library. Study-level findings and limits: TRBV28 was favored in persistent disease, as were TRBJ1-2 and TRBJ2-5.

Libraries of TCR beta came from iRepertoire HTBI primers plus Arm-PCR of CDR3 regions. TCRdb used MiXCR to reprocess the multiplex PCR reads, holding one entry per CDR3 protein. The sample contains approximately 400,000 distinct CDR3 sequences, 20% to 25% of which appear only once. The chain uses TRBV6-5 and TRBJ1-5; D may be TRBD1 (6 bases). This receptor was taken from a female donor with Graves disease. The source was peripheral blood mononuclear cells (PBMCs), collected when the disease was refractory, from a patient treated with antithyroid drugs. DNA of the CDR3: TGTGCCAGCAGTTCAATACAGGGCCGGAGCAATCAGCCCCAGCATTTT. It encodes CASSSIQGRSNQPQHF.